The clone carrying this T cell receptor beta chain was seen more than once but under ten times. Its target is unknown. Some clones are missing from TCRdb's copy, which holds only in-frame ones; the method was immunoSEQ multiplex PCR. The table records roughly 2.4 million clones, approximately 94% of them present only once. This record comes from a study of shared clonotypes between healthy human individuals. Overall study findings and caveats: Clonotype sharing levels among donors were expected to vary with sequencing depth.

CDR3 length: 13 residues. The germline CDR1 and CDR2 sequences are GTSNPN and SVGIG (reference sequence). The V gene end was trimmed by 4 bases and the J gene end by 3 bases; junction bases not matched to a gene: 3. This TCR was sampled from a man between 18 and 35 years old in good health. The sequenced sample consisted of naive CD4+ T cells sorted from blood. The sample's subset: CD45RA+ positively selected. The chain joins TRBV30 to TRBJ1-5; 7 bases are shared with TRBD1. The CDR3 here is CAWKGAYNQPQHF. The CDR3 nucleotides are TGTGCCTGGAAGGGGGCCTACAATCAGCCCCAGCATTTT. The full variable domain, rest sourced from reference TRBV30 and TRBJ1-5, is SQTIHQWPATLVQPVGSPLSLECTVEGTSNPNLYWYRQAAGRGLQLLFYSVGIGQISSEVPQNLSASRPQDRQFILSSKKLLLSDSGFYLCAWKGAYNQPQHFGDGTRLSIL.